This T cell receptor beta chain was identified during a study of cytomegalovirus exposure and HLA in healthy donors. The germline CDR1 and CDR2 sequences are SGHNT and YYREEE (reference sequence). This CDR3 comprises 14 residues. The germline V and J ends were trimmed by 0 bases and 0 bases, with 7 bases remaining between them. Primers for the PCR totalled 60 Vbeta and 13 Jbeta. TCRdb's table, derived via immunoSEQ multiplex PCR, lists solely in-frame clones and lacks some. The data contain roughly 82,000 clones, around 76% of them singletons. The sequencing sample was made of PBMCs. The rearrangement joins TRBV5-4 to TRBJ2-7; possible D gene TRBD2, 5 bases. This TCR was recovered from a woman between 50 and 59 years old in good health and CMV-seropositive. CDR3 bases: TGTGCCAGCAGCTTGGGACTAAACTCCTACGAGCAGTACTTC. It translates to CASSLGLNSYEQYF.